This TCR beta chain stems from a study of CD8+ T cells in alopecia areata. Study results and limitations: Clonality was higher in lesional than normal scalp, especially in alopecia totalis/universalis. TCR sharing was clearer in mice than between patients, perhaps partly owing to patient HLA diversity. Scalp sample sequencing also detects resident alphabeta T cells of normal skin.

Extracted RNA was reverse transcribed, and the resulting cDNA served as sequencing template. The method was immunoSEQ multiplex PCR; TCRdb's version includes in-frame clones alone and lacks a portion of them. The sample shows roughly 150,000 clones, 50% to 65% of them seen only once. CD4+ and CD8+ T cells were sorted from PBMCs stained for CD3, CD4 and CD8. Worth noting for this clone: Antigen: not known.

This TCR was recovered from a human donor in good health. Sequencing was done on a sample of CD4+ T cells sorted from blood.

In DNA form, the CDR3 reads TGTGCCAGCAGCTTAGATGGCAGTGGCTACACCTTC. Translated: CASSLDGSGYTF. V is TRBV7-9 and J is TRBJ1-2; D gene ambiguous. Trimming took off 1 base at V and 7 bases at J, with 7 bases between the two ends. Germline CDR1 SEHNR, CDR2 FQNEAQ (reference sequence). The CDR3 length is 12 residues.